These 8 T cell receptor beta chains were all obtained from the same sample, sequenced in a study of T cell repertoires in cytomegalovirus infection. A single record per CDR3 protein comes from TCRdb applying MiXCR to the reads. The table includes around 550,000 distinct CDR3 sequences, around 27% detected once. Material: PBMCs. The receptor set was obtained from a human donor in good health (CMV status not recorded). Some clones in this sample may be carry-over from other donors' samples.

Here the CDR3 DNA reads TGTGCCAGCAACCCTGAAGCGGGAGGGCCCTACAATGAGCAGTTCTTC. This sequence encodes CASNPEAGGPYNEQFF. V and J are TRBV12-3 or TRBV12-4 and TRBJ2-1, with 10 nucleotides matching TRBD2. The CDR3 has 16 residues. V lost 7 bases to trimming and J lost 2 bases; unmatched junction nucleotides: 8.

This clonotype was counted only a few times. This chain's CDR3 is CASSKGYFSGTSGNEQFF. The CDR3, as DNA: TGTGCCAGCAGTAAGGGATATTTCTCCGGGACTAGCGGTAATGAGCAGTTCTTC. J is TRBJ2-1 and V is TRBV27; 11 bases are shared with TRBD2. The germline CDR1 and CDR2 sequences are MNHEY and SMNVEV (reference sequence). V shed 5 bases, J shed 7 bases, and the junction held 16 bases outside the gene matches. CDR3 length: 18 amino acids.

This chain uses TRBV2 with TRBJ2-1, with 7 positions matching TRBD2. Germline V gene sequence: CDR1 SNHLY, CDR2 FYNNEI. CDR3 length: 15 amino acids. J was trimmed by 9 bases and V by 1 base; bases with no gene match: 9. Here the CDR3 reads CASSEVSGMEAEQFF. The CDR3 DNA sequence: TGTGCCAGCAGTGAAGTAAGCGGGATGGAGGCTGAGCAGTTCTTC. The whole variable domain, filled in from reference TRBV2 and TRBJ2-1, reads EPEVTQTPSHQVTQMGQEVILRCVPISNHLYFYWYRQILGQKVEFLVSFYNNEISEKSEIFDDQFSVERPDGSNFTLKIRSTKLEDSAMYFCASSEVSGMEAEQFFGPGTRLTVL.

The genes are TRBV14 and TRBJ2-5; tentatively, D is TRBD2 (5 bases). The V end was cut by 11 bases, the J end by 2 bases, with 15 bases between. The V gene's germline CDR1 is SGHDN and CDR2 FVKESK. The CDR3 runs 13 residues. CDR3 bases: TGTGCCCCCACCGCGGGTGGACAAGAGACCCAGTACTTC. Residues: CAPTAGGQETQYF.

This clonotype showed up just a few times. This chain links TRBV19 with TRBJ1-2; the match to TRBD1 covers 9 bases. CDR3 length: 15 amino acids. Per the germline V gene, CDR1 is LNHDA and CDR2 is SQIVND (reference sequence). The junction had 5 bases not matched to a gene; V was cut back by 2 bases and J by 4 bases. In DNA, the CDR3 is TGTGCCAGTAGTATAATAGGGACAGGGATCTATGGCTACACCTTC. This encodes CASSIIGTGIYGYTF.

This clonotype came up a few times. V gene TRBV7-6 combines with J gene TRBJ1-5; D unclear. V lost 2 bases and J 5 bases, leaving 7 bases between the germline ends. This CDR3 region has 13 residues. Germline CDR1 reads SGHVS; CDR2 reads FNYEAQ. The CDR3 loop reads CASSLNWDQPQHF. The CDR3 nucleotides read TGTGCCAGCAGCTTAAATTGGGATCAGCCCCAGCATTTT. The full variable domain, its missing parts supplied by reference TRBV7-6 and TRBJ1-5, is GAGVSQSPRYKVTKRGQDVALRCDPISGHVSLYWYRQALGQGPEFLTYFNYEAQQDKSGLPNDRFSAERPEGSISTLTIQRTEQRDSAMYRCASSLNWDQPQHFGDGTRLSIL.

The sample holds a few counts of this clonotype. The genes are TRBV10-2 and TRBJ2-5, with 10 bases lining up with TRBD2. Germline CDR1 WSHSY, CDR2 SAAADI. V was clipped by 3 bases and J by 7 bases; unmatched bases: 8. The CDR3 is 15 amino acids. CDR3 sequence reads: CASSDRTSGHGTQYF. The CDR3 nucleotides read TGCGCCAGCAGTGACAGGACTAGCGGCCATGGGACCCAGTACTTC.

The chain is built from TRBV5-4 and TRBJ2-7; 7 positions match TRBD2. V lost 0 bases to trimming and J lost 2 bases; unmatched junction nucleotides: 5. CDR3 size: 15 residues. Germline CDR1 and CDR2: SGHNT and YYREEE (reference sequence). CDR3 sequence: CASSLGGTTPYEQYF. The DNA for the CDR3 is TGTGCCAGCAGCTTGGGCGGGACTACACCCTACGAGCAGTACTTC.